This TCR beta chain originates from a study of shared clonotypes between healthy human individuals. Genomic DNA of each subset was evenly split across several immunoSEQ plates. Replicate PCRs run on sorted subsets employed roughly 190 ng DNA, roughly 30,000 T cell genomes. Some clones are missing from TCRdb's copy, which holds only in-frame ones; the method was immunoSEQ multiplex PCR. The sample consists of some 1,600,000 clones, approximately 98% of them appearing once. Study observations and caveats: Unshared clonotypes carried lower generation probabilities than those common to all four donors.

Each sample came from a Caucasian adult donor living in Nashville, Tennessee. This CDR3 has 14 residues. V lost 1 base, J lost 1 base, and 6 bases lay in between. The germline gives CDR1 SGHAT, CDR2 FQNNGV. In regard to this clone: The antigen is unknown. Other DNA variants within this sample encode the same CDR3.

Specimen: naive CD4+ T cells sorted from blood. The subset is: CD45RA+ positively selected. This chain connects TRBV11-2 to TRBJ2-3, with D uncertain. The TCR was taken from a man between 25 and 39 years old in good health. CDR3 nucleotides: TGTGCCAGCAGCTTAGTCGGCGGCACAGATACGCAGTATTTT. Translation: CASSLVGGTDTQYF.